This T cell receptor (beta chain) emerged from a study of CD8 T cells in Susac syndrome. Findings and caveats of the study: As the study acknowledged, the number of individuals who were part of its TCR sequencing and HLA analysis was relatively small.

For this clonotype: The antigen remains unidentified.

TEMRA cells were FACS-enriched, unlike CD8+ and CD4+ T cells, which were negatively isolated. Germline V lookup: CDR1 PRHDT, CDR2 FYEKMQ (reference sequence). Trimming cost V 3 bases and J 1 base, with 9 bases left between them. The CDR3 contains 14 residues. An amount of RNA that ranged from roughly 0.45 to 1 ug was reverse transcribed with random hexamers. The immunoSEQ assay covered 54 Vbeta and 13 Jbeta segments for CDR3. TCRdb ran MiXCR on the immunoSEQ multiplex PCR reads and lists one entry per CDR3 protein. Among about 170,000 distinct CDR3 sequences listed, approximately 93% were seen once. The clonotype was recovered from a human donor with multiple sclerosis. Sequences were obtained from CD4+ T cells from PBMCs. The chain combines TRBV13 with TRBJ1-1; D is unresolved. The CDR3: CASSFFRRNTEAFF. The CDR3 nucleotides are TGTGCCAGCAGCTTCTTTCGTAGGAACACTGAAGCTTTCTTT.